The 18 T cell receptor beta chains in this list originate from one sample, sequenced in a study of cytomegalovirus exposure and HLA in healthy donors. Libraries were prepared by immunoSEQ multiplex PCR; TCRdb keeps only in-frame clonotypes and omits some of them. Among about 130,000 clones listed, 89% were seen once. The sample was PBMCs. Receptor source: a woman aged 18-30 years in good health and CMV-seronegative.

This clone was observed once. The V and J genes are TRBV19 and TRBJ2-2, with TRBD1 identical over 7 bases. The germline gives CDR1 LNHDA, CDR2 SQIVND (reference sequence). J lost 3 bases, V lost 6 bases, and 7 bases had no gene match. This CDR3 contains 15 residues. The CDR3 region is CASSYIDRDTGELFF. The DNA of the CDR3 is TGTGCCAGTAGCTATATCGACAGGGACACCGGGGAGCTGTTTTTT.

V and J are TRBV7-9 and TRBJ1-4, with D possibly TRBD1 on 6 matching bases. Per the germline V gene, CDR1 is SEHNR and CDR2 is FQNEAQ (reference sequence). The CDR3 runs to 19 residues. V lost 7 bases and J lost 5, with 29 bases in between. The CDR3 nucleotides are TGTGCCAGCACCTTGTATATGGACAGCAAATTAGGACTGAATGAAAAACTGTTTTTT. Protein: CASTLYMDSKLGLNEKLFF.

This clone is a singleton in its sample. CDR3 in amino acids: CASTRGGYQETQYF. The CDR3 nucleotides read TGCGCCAGCACCCGGGGGGGGTACCAAGAGACCCAGTACTTC. The gene calls are TRBV5-1 and TRBJ2-5, with 8 bases identical to TRBD2. This CDR3 region has 14 residues. The V segment lost 6 bases and the J segment 0 bases; nucleotides outside the gene matches: 4. CDR1 SGHRS and CDR2 YFSETQ come from the germline V gene.

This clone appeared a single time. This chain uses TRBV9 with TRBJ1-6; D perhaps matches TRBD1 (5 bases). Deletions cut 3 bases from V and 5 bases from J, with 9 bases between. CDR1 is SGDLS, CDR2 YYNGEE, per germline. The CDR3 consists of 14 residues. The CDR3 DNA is TGTGCCAGCAGCGAGTGGGGCGATAATTCACCCCTCCACTTT. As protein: CASSEWGDNSPLHF.

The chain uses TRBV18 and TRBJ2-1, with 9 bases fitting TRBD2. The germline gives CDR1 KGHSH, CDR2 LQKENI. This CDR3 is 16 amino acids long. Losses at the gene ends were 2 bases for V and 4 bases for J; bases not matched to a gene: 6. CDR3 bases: TGTGCCAGCTCACCATGGAGCGGGGGGCTTTACAATGAGCAGTTCTTC. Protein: CASSPWSGGLYNEQFF.

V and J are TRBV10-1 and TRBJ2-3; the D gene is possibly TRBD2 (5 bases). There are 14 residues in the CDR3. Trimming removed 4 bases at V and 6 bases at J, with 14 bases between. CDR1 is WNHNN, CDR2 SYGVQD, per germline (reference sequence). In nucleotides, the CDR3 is TGCGCCAGCAGTGTCCGTCGGGGTACGGATACGCAGTATTTT. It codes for CASSVRRGTDTQYF.

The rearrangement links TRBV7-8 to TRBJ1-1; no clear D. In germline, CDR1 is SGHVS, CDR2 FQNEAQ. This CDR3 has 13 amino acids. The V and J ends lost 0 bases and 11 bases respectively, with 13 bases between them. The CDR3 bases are TGTGCCAGCAGCTTAGCTTTGGGCGTTGGGGCTTTCTTT. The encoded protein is CASSLALGVGAFF.

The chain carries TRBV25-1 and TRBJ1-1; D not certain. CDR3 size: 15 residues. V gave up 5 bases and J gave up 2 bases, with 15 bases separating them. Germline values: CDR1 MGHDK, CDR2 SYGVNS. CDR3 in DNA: TGTGCCAGCAGTCTACTATCGGGAGCAAACACTGAAGCTTTCTTT. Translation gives CASSLLSGANTEAFF.

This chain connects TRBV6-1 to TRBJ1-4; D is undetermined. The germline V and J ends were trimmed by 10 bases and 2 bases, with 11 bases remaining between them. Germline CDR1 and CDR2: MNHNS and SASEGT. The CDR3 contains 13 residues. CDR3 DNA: TGTGCCACATCGGGTCGGACTAATGAAAAACTGTTTTTT. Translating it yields CATSGRTNEKLFF.

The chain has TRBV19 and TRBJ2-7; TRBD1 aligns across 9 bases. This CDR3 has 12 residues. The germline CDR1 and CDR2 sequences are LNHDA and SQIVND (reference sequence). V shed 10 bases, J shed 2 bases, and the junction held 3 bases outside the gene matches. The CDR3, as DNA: TGTGCCACTGGGGACAGGGCCTACGAGCAGTACTTC. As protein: CATGDRAYEQYF. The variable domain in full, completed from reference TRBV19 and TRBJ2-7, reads DGGITQSPKYLFRKEGQNVTLSCEQNLNHDAMYWYRQDPGQGLRLIYYSQIVNDFQKGDIAEGYSVSREKKESFPLTVTSAQKNPTAFYLCATGDRAYEQYFGPGTRLTVT.

CDR3: CSVGQGMGYTF. DNA of the CDR3: TGCAGCGTTGGACAGGGGATGGGCTACACCTTC. The chain is built from TRBV29-1 and TRBJ1-2; 8 bases fit TRBD1. Germline V lookup: CDR1 SQVTM, CDR2 ANQGSEA. There are 11 residues in the CDR3. V was pared by 4 bases and J by 8 bases, with 3 bases of the junction left unmatched.

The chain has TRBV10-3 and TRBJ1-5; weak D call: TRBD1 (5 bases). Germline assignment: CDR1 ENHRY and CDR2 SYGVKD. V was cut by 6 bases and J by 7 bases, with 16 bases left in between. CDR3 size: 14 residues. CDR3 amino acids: CAIRRDGGGQPQHF. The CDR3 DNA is TGTGCCATCAGGCGGGACGGGGGAGGCCAGCCCCAGCATTTT.

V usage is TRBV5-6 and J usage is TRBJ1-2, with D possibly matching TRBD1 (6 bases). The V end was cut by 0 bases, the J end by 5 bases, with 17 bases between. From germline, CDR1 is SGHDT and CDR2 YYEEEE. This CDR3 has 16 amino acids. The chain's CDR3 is CASSLAAGVGPYGYTF. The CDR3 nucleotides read TGTGCCAGCAGCTTGGCCGCAGGGGTGGGCCCGTATGGCTACACCTTC.

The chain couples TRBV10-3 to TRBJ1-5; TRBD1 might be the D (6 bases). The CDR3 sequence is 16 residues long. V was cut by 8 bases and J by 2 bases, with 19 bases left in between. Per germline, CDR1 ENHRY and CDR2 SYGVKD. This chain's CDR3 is CAILKEGEGGNQPQHF. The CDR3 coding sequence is TGTGCCATCCTTAAGGAGGGGGAGGGGGGCAATCAGCCCCAGCATTTT.

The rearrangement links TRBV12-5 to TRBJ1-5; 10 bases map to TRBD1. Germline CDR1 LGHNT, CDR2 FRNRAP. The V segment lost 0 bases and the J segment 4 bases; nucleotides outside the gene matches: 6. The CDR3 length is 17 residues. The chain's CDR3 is CASGLVRGTGVNQPQHF. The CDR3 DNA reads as TGTGCTAGTGGTTTGGTACGCGGGACAGGGGTGAATCAGCCCCAGCATTTT.

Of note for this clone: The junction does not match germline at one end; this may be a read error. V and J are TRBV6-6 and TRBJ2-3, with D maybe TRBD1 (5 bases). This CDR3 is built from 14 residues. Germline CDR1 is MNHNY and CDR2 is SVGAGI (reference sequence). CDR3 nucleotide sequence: TGTGCCAGCAGTTACGAGCAGGGCACCGATACGCAGTATTTT. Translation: CASSYEQGTDTQYF.

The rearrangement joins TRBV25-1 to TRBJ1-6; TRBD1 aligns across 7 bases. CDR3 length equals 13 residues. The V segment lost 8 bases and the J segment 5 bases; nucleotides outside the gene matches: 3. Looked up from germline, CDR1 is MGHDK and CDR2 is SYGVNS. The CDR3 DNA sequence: TGTGCCAGCGCCGGGACAGATAATTCACCCCTCCACTTT. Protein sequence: CASAGTDNSPLHF.

CDR3 sequence reads: CASSLTGTTTDTQYF. Here the CDR3 DNA reads TGTGCCAGCAGCTTGACCGGGACTACCACAGATACGCAGTATTTT. The chain combines TRBV7-2 with TRBJ2-3; TRBD2 agrees at 7 bases. Trimming at V came to 3 bases and at J to 2 bases, leaving 5 bases not matched to a gene. Per the germline V gene, CDR1 is SGHTA and CDR2 is FQGNSA. This CDR3 is built from 15 residues.